These T cell receptor beta chains were read from a single sample in a study of cytomegalovirus exposure and HLA in healthy donors. Data came from immunoSEQ multiplex PCR; TCRdb stores just in-frame clones and leaves some out. The sample lists about 130,000 clones, roughly 80% occurring once. Sequencing input: PBMCs. The receptor source for this set is a male donor in good health and CMV-seronegative. Both conserved end residues are part of each CDR3. The D gene is left open where the match is weak. Size is stated for part of the rows, as once, few or many counts, or as a class when the clone is expanded.

v_gene: TRBV14
j_gene: TRBJ2-7
d_gene: TRBD1
abundance: NA
CDR3aa: CASSQVRGQGAREQYF
CDR3nt: TGTGCCAGCAGCCAAGTAAGAGGACAGGGGGCGCGAGAGCAGTACTTC

v_gene: TRBV5-1
j_gene: TRBJ2-3
d_gene: TRBD1
abundance: NA
CDR3aa: CASSSGTGEDTQYF
CDR3nt: TGCGCCAGCAGCTCGGGAACAGGGGAAGATACGCAGTATTTT

v_gene: TRBV27
j_gene: TRBJ2-7
d_gene: NA
abundance: NA
CDR3aa: CASSTFRQGLTYEQYF
CDR3nt: TGTGCCAGCAGTACCTTTCGACAGGGACTTACCTACGAGCAGTACTTC

v_gene: TRBV2
j_gene: TRBJ1-1
d_gene: TRBD1
abundance: NA
CDR3aa: CASSVRDRDSANTEAFF
CDR3nt: TGTGCCAGCAGTGTAAGGGACAGGGATTCGGCGAACACTGAAGCTTTCTTT

v_gene: TRBV19
j_gene: TRBJ1-2
d_gene: TRBD1
abundance: once
CDR3aa: CASSSGRGISGYTF
CDR3nt: TGTGCCAGTAGTTCGGGCAGGGGGATCTCTGGCTACACCTTC

v_gene: TRBV28
j_gene: TRBJ1-1
d_gene: TRBD1
abundance: NA
CDR3aa: CASSPRGPHYRAFF
CDR3nt: TGTGCCAGCAGTCCCAGGGGGCCCCATTATAGAGCTTTCTTT

v_gene: TRBV10-3
j_gene: TRBJ2-7
d_gene: TRBD1
abundance: NA
CDR3aa: CAISESGDSSYEQYF
CDR3nt: TGTGCCATCAGTGAGTCGGGGGACAGCTCCTACGAGCAGTACTTC

v_gene: TRBV28
j_gene: TRBJ2-7
d_gene: TRBD1
abundance: NA
CDR3aa: CASSLRQGAGSSYEQYF
CDR3nt: TGTGCCAGCAGTTTAAGGCAGGGGGCCGGTAGTTCCTACGAGCAGTACTTC

v_gene: TRBV7-3
j_gene: TRBJ2-7
d_gene: NA
abundance: once
CDR3aa: CASSPGHGEEQYF
CDR3nt: TGTGCCAGCAGCCCTGGACATGGTGAGGAGCAGTACTTC

v_gene: TRBV4-2
j_gene: TRBJ1-4
d_gene: TRBD1
abundance: NA
CDR3aa: CASSPRTGATNEKLFF
CDR3nt: TGTGCCAGCAGCCCAAGGACAGGTGCAACTAATGAAAAACTGTTTTTT

v_gene: TRBV28
j_gene: TRBJ1-2
d_gene: TRBD1
abundance: NA
CDR3aa: CASSTQQGYGYTF
CDR3nt: TGTGCCAGCAGTACTCAACAGGGGTATGGCTACACCTTC

v_gene: TRBV7-3
j_gene: TRBJ1-2
d_gene: NA
abundance: few
CDR3aa: CASSLPQGLGYTF
CDR3nt: TGTGCCAGCAGCCTACCCCAGGGACTCGGCTACACCTTC

v_gene: TRBV4-2
j_gene: TRBJ2-3
d_gene: TRBD2
abundance: NA
CDR3aa: CASSPGTSGGPDTQYF
CDR3nt: TGTGCCAGCAGCCCGGGGACTAGCGGGGGCCCAGATACGCAGTATTTT

v_gene: TRBV18
j_gene: TRBJ2-7
d_gene: TRBD1
abundance: NA
CDR3aa: CASSPGTGEYEQYF
CDR3nt: TGTGCCAGCTCACCTGGGACAGGAGAGTACGAGCAGTACTTC

v_gene: TRBV2
j_gene: TRBJ2-7
d_gene: NA
abundance: NA
CDR3aa: CASSRRGTYEQYF
CDR3nt: TGTGCCAGCAGTCGAAGGGGGACCTACGAGCAGTACTTC